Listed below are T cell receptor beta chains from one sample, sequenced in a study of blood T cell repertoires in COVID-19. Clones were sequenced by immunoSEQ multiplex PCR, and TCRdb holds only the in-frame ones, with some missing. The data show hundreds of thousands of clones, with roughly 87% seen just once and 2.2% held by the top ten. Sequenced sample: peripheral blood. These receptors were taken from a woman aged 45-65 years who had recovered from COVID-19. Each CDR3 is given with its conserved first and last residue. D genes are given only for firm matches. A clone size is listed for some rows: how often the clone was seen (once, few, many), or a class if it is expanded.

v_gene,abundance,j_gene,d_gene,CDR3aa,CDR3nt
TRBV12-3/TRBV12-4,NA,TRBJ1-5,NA,CASSLSTVFPQHF,TGTGCCAGCAGTTTATCTACAGTATTCCCCCAGCATTTT
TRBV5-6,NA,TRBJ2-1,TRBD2,CASSLMTSGVNEQFF,TGTGCCAGCAGCTTGATGACTAGCGGGGTAAATGAGCAGTTCTTC
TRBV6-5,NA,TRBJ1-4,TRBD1,CASRVGQGSEKLFF,TGTGCCAGCAGGGTTGGACAGGGGAGTGAAAAACTGTTTTTT
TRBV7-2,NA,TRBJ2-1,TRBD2,CASSKHVAGVYNEQFF,TGTGCCAGCAGCAAGCATGTAGCGGGAGTCTACAATGAGCAGTTCTTC
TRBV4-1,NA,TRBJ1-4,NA,CASSQDQGKGKLFF,TGCGCCAGCAGCCAAGACCAGGGGAAAGGAAAACTGTTTTTT
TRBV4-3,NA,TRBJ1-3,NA,CASSQGGVSSGNTIYF,TGCGCCAGCAGCCAAGGGGGGGTATCATCTGGAAACACCATATATTTT
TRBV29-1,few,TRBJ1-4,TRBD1,CSVRQGWQTNEKLFF,TGCAGCGTACGACAGGGGTGGCAAACTAATGAAAAACTGTTTTTT
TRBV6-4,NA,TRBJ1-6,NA,CASSDSIGGSPLHF,TGTGCCAGCAGTGACTCGATCGGGGGTTCACCCCTCCACTTT
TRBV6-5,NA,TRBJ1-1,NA,CASSYSIELNTEAFF,TGTGCCAGCAGTTACTCGATAGAGCTGAACACTGAAGCTTTCTTT
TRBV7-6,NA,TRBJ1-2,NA,CASSLLGGSGVYGYTF,TGTGCCAGCAGCTTACTCGGGGGGTCTGGAGTCTATGGCTACACCTTC
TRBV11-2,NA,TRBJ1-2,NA,CASSLESTNYGYTF,TGTGCCAGCAGCTTAGAGAGTACTAACTATGGCTACACCTTC
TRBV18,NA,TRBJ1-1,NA,CASFVSNTEAFF,TGTGCCAGCTTTGTCTCGAACACTGAAGCTTTCTTT
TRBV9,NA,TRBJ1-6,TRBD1,CASSVADRDSPLHF,TGTGCCAGCAGCGTAGCAGACAGGGATTCACCCCTCCACTTT
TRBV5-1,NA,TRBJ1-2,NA,CASRTGSGGYTF,TGCGCCAGCAGAACAGGGTCCGGCGGCTACACCTTC
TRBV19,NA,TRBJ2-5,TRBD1,CASSIPGQGLETQYF,TGTGCCAGTAGTATACCGGGACAGGGATTGGAGACCCAGTACTTC
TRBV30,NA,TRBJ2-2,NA,CAWSVKGAGELFF,TGTGCCTGGAGTGTAAAGGGGGCCGGGGAGCTGTTTTTT
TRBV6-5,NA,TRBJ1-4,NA,CASSYSLATGVEKLFF,TGTGCCAGCAGTTACTCGTTGGCGACAGGTGTTGAAAAACTGTTTTTT
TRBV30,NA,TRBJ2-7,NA,CAWSPRFSEQYF,TGTGCCTGGAGTCCTCGGTTTTCCGAGCAGTACTTC
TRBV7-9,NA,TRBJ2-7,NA,CASGGSTYEQYF,TGTGCCAGCGGGGGGAGCACCTACGAGCAGTACTTC
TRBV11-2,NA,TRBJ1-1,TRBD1,CASSLGGTGVFF,TGTGCCAGCAGCTTGGGAGGGACAGGGGTTTTCTTT
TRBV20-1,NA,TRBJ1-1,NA,CSASRDTEAFF,TGCAGTGCTAGCCGGGACACTGAAGCTTTCTTT
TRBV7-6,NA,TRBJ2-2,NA,CASSLGRYTGELFF,TGTGCCAGCAGCTTAGGCCGGTACACCGGGGAGCTGTTTTTT
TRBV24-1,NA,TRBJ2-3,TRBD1,CATSDTTGTGDTQYF,TGTGCCACCAGTGACACGACAGGGACGGGGGATACGCAGTATTTT
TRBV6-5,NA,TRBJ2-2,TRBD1,CASSRRQGDTGELFF,TGTGCCAGCAGTCGGAGACAGGGGGACACCGGGGAGCTGTTTTTT
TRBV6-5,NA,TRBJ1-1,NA,CASSYSNRVGTEAFF,TGTGCCAGCAGTTACTCGAACAGGGTAGGCACTGAAGCTTTCTTT
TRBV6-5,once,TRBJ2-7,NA,CASNPTGGVHEQYF,TGTGCCAGCAACCCAACAGGGGGGGTCCACGAGCAGTACTTC
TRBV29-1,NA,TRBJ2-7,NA,CSIALDSYEQYF,TGCAGCATAGCTCTGGACAGCTACGAGCAGTACTTC
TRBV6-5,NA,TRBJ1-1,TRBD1,CASSSIGTGNTEAFF,TGTGCCAGCAGTTCAATTGGGACAGGGAACACTGAAGCTTTCTTT
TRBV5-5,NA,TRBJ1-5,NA,CASALEDRGGNQPQHF,TGTGCCAGCGCTCTTGAGGACAGAGGCGGCAATCAGCCCCAGCATTTT
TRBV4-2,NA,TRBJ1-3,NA,CASSLSPFAGNTIYF,TGTGCCAGCAGCCTGTCCCCGTTTGCTGGAAACACCATATATTTT
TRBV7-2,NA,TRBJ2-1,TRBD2,CASSSQREGPISLYNEQFF,TGTGCCAGCAGCTCTCAGCGGGAGGGCCCCATTAGTCTTTACAATGAGCAGTTCTTC
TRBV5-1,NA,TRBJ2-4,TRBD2,CASSFGSSGGAVGKNIQYF,TGCGCCAGCAGCTTCGGATCTAGCGGGGGGGCCGTGGGCAAAAACATTCAGTACTTC
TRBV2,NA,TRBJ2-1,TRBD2,CASSRGLAGNEQFF,TGTGCCAGCAGTCGGGGACTAGCGGGCAATGAGCAGTTCTTC
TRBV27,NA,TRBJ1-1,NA,CASSFTGSIGAFF,TGTGCCAGCAGTTTTACAGGCTCCATCGGAGCTTTCTTT
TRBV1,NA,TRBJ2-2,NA,CTSSQPRTSGSFYTGELFF,TGCACCAGCAGCCAACCTCGGACTAGCGGGAGTTTCTACACCGGGGAGCTGTTTTTT